Listed below are T cell receptor beta chains from one sample, sequenced in a study of a mutant IDH1 vaccine in newly diagnosed glioma. Repertoires were generated with immunoSEQ multiplex PCR, while TCRdb's copy carries only in-frame clones and drops some. The table lists tens of thousands of clones, over 75% of them singletons. Their antigens are not known. This specimen was PBMCs, taken from a glioma patient whose treatment included an IDH1 peptide vaccine. These receptors were taken from a man in his forties with glioma. CDR3s include the opening cysteine and the closing phenylalanine or tryptophan. The order of the fields is V gene, CDR3 length, clone size, J gene, D gene, CDR3 protein, CDR3 DNA. A D gene is named only where the DNA matches it firmly. Some rows mark clone size as missing; the rest say once, few, many or name a class of expanded clone.

V gene: TRBV19; CDR3 length: 15; clone size: .; J gene: TRBJ1-2; D gene: .; CDR3 protein: CASSRKAGGGYGYTF; CDR3 DNA: TGTGCCAGTAGTCGCAAGGCGGGGGGCGGCTATGGCTACACCTTC
V gene: TRBV27; CDR3 length: 15; clone size: few; J gene: TRBJ2-3; D gene: .; CDR3 protein: CASSLRTKRTDTQYF; CDR3 DNA: TGTGCCAGCAGTTTAAGGACCAAACGGACAGATACGCAGTATTTT
V gene: TRBV5-1; CDR3 length: 12; clone size: once; J gene: TRBJ1-2; D gene: .; CDR3 protein: CASSGDPYGYTF; CDR3 DNA: TGCGCCAGCAGCGGTGACCCCTATGGCTACACCTTC
V gene: TRBV5-1; CDR3 length: 14; clone size: .; J gene: TRBJ2-3; D gene: .; CDR3 protein: CASSLVSGTDTQYF; CDR3 DNA: TGCGCCAGCAGCTTGGTAAGCGGAACAGATACGCAGTATTTT
V gene: TRBV30; CDR3 length: 13; clone size: .; J gene: TRBJ2-2; D gene: .; CDR3 protein: CAWRRGWAGELFF; CDR3 DNA: TGTGCCTGGAGAAGAGGGTGGGCCGGGGAGCTGTTTTTT
V gene: TRBV6-5; CDR3 length: 14; clone size: .; J gene: TRBJ1-1; D gene: .; CDR3 protein: CASSYTWEGPEAFF; CDR3 DNA: TGTGCCAGCAGTTACACCTGGGAGGGGCCTGAAGCTTTCTTT
V gene: TRBV27; CDR3 length: 20; clone size: once; J gene: TRBJ2-2; D gene: TRBD2; CDR3 protein: CASSLGPGTSGGASVGELFF; CDR3 DNA: TGTGCCAGCAGTTTAGGCCCCGGGACTAGCGGGGGCGCCAGTGTCGGGGAGCTGTTTTTT
V gene: TRBV7-9; CDR3 length: 15; clone size: once; J gene: TRBJ1-4; D gene: .; CDR3 protein: CASSLLGSTNEKLFF; CDR3 DNA: TGTGCCAGCAGCTTATTGGGGTCGACTAATGAAAAACTGTTTTTT
V gene: TRBV18; CDR3 length: 15; clone size: .; J gene: TRBJ2-1; D gene: TRBD2; CDR3 protein: CASSWLAGDYNEQFF; CDR3 DNA: TGTGCCAGCTCATGGCTAGCGGGAGATTACAATGAGCAGTTCTTC
V gene: TRBV7-9; CDR3 length: 12; clone size: few; J gene: TRBJ1-1; D gene: .; CDR3 protein: CASSPVSTEAFF; CDR3 DNA: TGTGCCAGCAGCCCTGTAAGCACTGAAGCTTTCTTT
V gene: TRBV10-3; CDR3 length: 16; clone size: .; J gene: TRBJ2-2; D gene: .; CDR3 protein: CAISHQTGLDTGELFF; CDR3 DNA: TGTGCCATCAGTCACCAAACAGGTCTCGACACCGGGGAGCTGTTTTTT
V gene: TRBV7-2; CDR3 length: 11; clone size: .; J gene: TRBJ1-1; D gene: .; CDR3 protein: CASSSNTEAFF; CDR3 DNA: TGTGCCAGCAGCTCCAACACTGAAGCTTTCTTT
V gene: TRBV20-1; CDR3 length: 11; clone size: few; J gene: TRBJ1-1; D gene: .; CDR3 protein: CSVRKNTEAFF; CDR3 DNA: TGCAGTGTTCGAAAGAACACTGAAGCTTTCTTT
V gene: TRBV11-2; CDR3 length: 14; clone size: .; J gene: TRBJ2-1; D gene: .; CDR3 protein: CASSPGGSYNEQFF; CDR3 DNA: TGTGCCAGCAGCCCGGGCGGCTCCTACAATGAGCAGTTCTTC
V gene: TRBV19; CDR3 length: 13; clone size: .; J gene: TRBJ1-1; D gene: .; CDR3 protein: CASKQGGGTEAFF; CDR3 DNA: TGTGCCAGCAAACAGGGAGGGGGCACTGAAGCTTTCTTT
V gene: TRBV6-5; CDR3 length: 15; clone size: .; J gene: TRBJ2-1; D gene: TRBD1; CDR3 protein: CASSRAFGQETEQFF; CDR3 DNA: TGTGCCAGCAGCAGAGCCTTTGGACAGGAAACTGAGCAGTTCTTC
V gene: TRBV7-2; CDR3 length: 14; clone size: .; J gene: TRBJ1-3; D gene: .; CDR3 protein: CASSPGSVGNTIYF; CDR3 DNA: TGTGCCAGCAGCCCAGGGTCAGTCGGAAACACCATATATTTT
V gene: TRBV19; CDR3 length: 18; clone size: .; J gene: TRBJ2-1; D gene: TRBD2; CDR3 protein: CASSRGLAGGPPHNEQFF; CDR3 DNA: TGTGCCAGTAGTAGGGGACTAGCGGGAGGCCCACCCCACAATGAGCAGTTCTTC
V gene: TRBV7-9; CDR3 length: 15; clone size: .; J gene: TRBJ2-5; D gene: TRBD2; CDR3 protein: CASSLDSGGSETQYF; CDR3 DNA: TGTGCCAGCAGCTTAGATTCGGGGGGGTCAGAGACCCAGTACTTC
V gene: TRBV5-1; CDR3 length: 16; clone size: .; J gene: TRBJ1-6; D gene: .; CDR3 protein: CASSSGMVDWDSPLHF; CDR3 DNA: TGCGCCAGCAGCTCAGGGATGGTGGACTGGGATTCACCCCTCCACTTT
V gene: TRBV19; CDR3 length: 14; clone size: .; J gene: TRBJ2-7; D gene: TRBD2; CDR3 protein: CASSSGTRAYEQYF; CDR3 DNA: TGTGCCAGTAGCTCCGGGACTAGGGCGTACGAGCAGTACTTC
V gene: TRBV7-9; CDR3 length: 15; clone size: .; J gene: TRBJ2-1; D gene: TRBD1; CDR3 protein: CASSLGQGAVNEQFF; CDR3 DNA: TGTGCCAGCAGCTTAGGACAGGGGGCTGTGAATGAGCAGTTCTTC
V gene: TRBV19; CDR3 length: 13; clone size: .; J gene: TRBJ2-7; D gene: .; CDR3 protein: CASSLRPTYEQYF; CDR3 DNA: TGTGCCAGTAGTTTGAGGCCTACCTACGAGCAGTACTTC
V gene: TRBV7-2; CDR3 length: 13; clone size: .; J gene: TRBJ2-7; D gene: TRBD2; CDR3 protein: CASSRGLASEQYF; CDR3 DNA: TGTGCCAGCAGCCGAGGACTAGCAAGCGAGCAGTACTTC
V gene: TRBV30; CDR3 length: 15; clone size: .; J gene: TRBJ1-3; D gene: .; CDR3 protein: CAWSVSWKGGNTIYF; CDR3 DNA: TGTGCCTGGAGTGTATCGTGGAAAGGGGGAAACACCATATATTTT
V gene: TRBV15; CDR3 length: 13; clone size: .; J gene: TRBJ2-7; D gene: .; CDR3 protein: CATSRVDHPEQYF; CDR3 DNA: TGTGCCACCAGCAGAGTGGATCACCCGGAGCAGTACTTC
V gene: TRBV28; CDR3 length: 13; clone size: .; J gene: TRBJ1-2; D gene: TRBD1; CDR3 protein: CASSSGQVRGYTF; CDR3 DNA: TGTGCCAGCAGTTCTGGACAGGTTAGAGGCTACACCTTC
V gene: TRBV2; CDR3 length: 19; clone size: .; J gene: TRBJ2-6; D gene: .; CDR3 protein: CASYTLRAGEPSGANVLTF; CDR3 DNA: TGTGCCAGCTATACCCTAAGGGCAGGGGAGCCCTCTGGGGCCAACGTCCTGACTTTC
V gene: TRBV28; CDR3 length: 16; clone size: .; J gene: TRBJ1-2; D gene: TRBD1; CDR3 protein: CASRPRGDRGISGYTF; CDR3 DNA: TGTGCCAGCAGGCCTCGAGGGGACAGGGGGATAAGTGGCTACACCTTC
V gene: TRBV5-1; CDR3 length: 18; clone size: .; J gene: TRBJ2-7; D gene: TRBD1; CDR3 protein: CASPPGTGPRVEYYEQYF; CDR3 DNA: TGCGCCAGCCCCCCCGGGACAGGTCCAAGAGTTGAGTACTACGAGCAGTACTTC
V gene: TRBV25-1; CDR3 length: 18; clone size: .; J gene: TRBJ1-2; D gene: TRBD1; CDR3 protein: CATSETVGTGLSNYGYTF; CDR3 DNA: TGTGCCACCTCCGAGACCGTGGGGACAGGGCTTTCTAACTATGGCTACACCTTC